The 25 T cell receptor beta chains below all came from one sample that was sequenced in a study of blood T cells in healthy people across ages. A sample-barcoded 5' primer and a J-beta primer mix were used in a second PCR of roughly 7 to 11 cycles. TCRdb reprocessed the 5' RACE reads via MiXCR and lists one record per CDR3 protein. This sample yields approximately 400,000 distinct CDR3 sequences, of which over 45% are seen a single time; around 50% belongs to the top ten. Sequencing used blood. All receptors derive from a man in his 60s in good health.

This chain connects TRBV19 to TRBJ2-1; possibly TRBD2 for D (5 bases). The CDR3 has 14 amino acids. Trimming pared 5 bases from V and 8 bases from J, leaving 16 bases between. CDR1 LNHDA and CDR2 SQIVND come from the germline V gene (reference sequence). The CDR3 DNA reads as TGTGCCAGTAGTTCCGGACTTCTGAGCCATGAGCAGTTCTTC. Its protein is CASSSGLLSHEQFF.

The V call is TRBV7-2, the J call TRBJ2-1; D is possibly TRBD2 (5 bases). The CDR3 has 15 amino acids. Trimming shortened V by 1 base and J by 5 bases, and 12 bases separated the two germline ends. Germline CDR1 and CDR2: SGHTA and FQGNSA. CDR3 amino acids: CASSLVSESNNEQFF. The CDR3 DNA sequence: TGTGCCAGCAGCTTAGTTAGCGAGAGTAACAATGAGCAGTTCTTC.

The sample holds many counts of this clonotype. The genes are TRBV3-1 and TRBJ1-6, with D possibly being TRBD1 (5 bases). In germline, CDR1 is LGHDT, CDR2 YNNKEL (reference sequence). This CDR3 has 15 amino acids. V was cut by 2 bases and J by 10 bases, with 15 bases left in between. The CDR3 here is CASSQPSGGSSPLHF. CDR3 in DNA: TGTGCCAGCAGCCAACCCTCGGGGGGTTCATCACCCCTCCACTTT.

This clonotype occurred a few times. The rearrangement uses TRBV7-3 and TRBJ2-6; TRBD2 agrees at 7 bases. The V and J ends lost 6 bases and 3 bases, in that order; junction bases with no gene match: 5. The CDR3 has 15 residues. The V gene's germline CDR1 is SGHTA and CDR2 FQGTGA. The CDR3 DNA reads as TGTGCCAGCAGTCGACGGGGGGTTGGGGCCAACGTCCTGACTTTC. Translation gives CASSRRGVGANVLTF.

The sample holds one count of this clonotype. As DNA, the CDR3 is TGCGCCAGCAGCTTGGGGGGTAGCTCCTCCAGCGGGAGATTTTACGAGCAGTACTTC. It translates to CASSLGGSSSSGRFYEQYF. This chain uses TRBV5-1 with TRBJ2-7, with TRBD2 matching over 8 bases. Trimming removed 0 bases from V and 4 bases from J; junction bases left unmatched: 18. The CDR3 runs 19 residues. Germline CDR1 is SGHRS and CDR2 is YFSETQ.

This clonotype was seen only once. The chain has TRBV29-1 and TRBJ2-4; D gene unclear. CDR3 size: 12 residues. V lost 5 bases and J lost 0, with 5 bases in between. CDR1 and CDR2 from the germline V gene are SQVTM and ANQGSEA. The CDR3 loop is CSVLIAKNIQYF. CDR3 DNA sequence: TGCAGCGTTCTGATAGCCAAAAACATTCAGTACTTC.

For the CDR3, the DNA is TGCAGCGGGGCTGGGGACAGCGAGCAGTACTTC. Protein product: CSGAGDSEQYF. V usage is TRBV29-1 and J usage is TRBJ2-7, with TRBD1 matching over 7 bases. V lost 7 bases, J lost 6 bases, and 6 bases stayed unmatched. The length of the CDR3 is 11 residues. Per the germline V gene, CDR1 is SQVTM and CDR2 is ANQGSEA.

This chain uses TRBV11-2 with TRBJ2-3; tentatively, D is TRBD2 (5 bases). Per the germline V gene, CDR1 is SGHAT and CDR2 is FQNNGV. This CDR3 contains 12 residues. V was pared by 5 bases and J by 10 bases, with 13 bases between. CDR3 DNA: TGTGCCAGCAGCATCGACCGGGGAGCGCAGTATTTT. Encoded protein: CASSIDRGAQYF.

There are a few counts of this clonotype. The CDR3 sequence is CASRLGGGVRSNEQYF. The CDR3 nucleotides read TGTGCCAGCAGGTTAGGCGGGGGGGTTCGGTCCAATGAGCAGTACTTC. The chain is built from TRBV6-1 and TRBJ2-5; TRBD2 matches at 9 bases. CDR3 length: 16 residues. V dropped 6 bases and J dropped 11; count of bases not matched to a gene: 19. Germline V gene sequence: CDR1 MNHNS, CDR2 SASEGT.

V usage is TRBV6-5 and J usage is TRBJ2-5; perhaps TRBD2 as D (6 bases). CDR1 MNHEY and CDR2 SVGAGI come from the germline V gene. This CDR3 region has 16 residues. V lost 6 bases to trimming and J lost 2 bases, with 19 bases between them. For the CDR3, the DNA is TGTGCCAGCAGCTATTCCCACGAGGGGACTCAAGAGACCCAGTACTTC. As protein: CASSYSHEGTQETQYF.

This clonotype was seen more than once but under ten times. The chain employs TRBV4-2 and TRBJ2-5; 13 bases align to TRBD2. Germline CDR1 and CDR2: LGHNA and YNFKEQ. Trimming at V came to 4 bases and at J to 5 bases, leaving 4 bases not matched to a gene. The CDR3 runs 15 residues. The CDR3 DNA reads TGTGCCAGCAGCCCTCAGACTAGCGGGAGGGAGACCCAGTACTTC. It codes for CASSPQTSGRETQYF.

The rearrangement uses TRBV5-1 and TRBJ2-4; D is unresolved. CDR1 and CDR2 from the germline V gene are SGHRS and YFSETQ. Trimming pared 7 bases from V and 0 bases from J, leaving 17 bases between. CDR3 length: 16 residues. The CDR3 sequence is CASRAEPYLAKNIQYF. The CDR3 DNA reads TGCGCCAGCCGAGCCGAGCCCTATTTAGCCAAAAACATTCAGTACTTC. Together with reference TRBV5-1 and TRBJ2-4, the CDR3 gives the full variable domain: KAGVTQTPRYLIKTRGQQVTLSCSPISGHRSVSWYQQTPGQGLQFLFEYFSETQRNKGNFPGRFSGRQFSNSRSEMNVSTLELGDSALYLCASRAEPYLAKNIQYFGAGTRLSVL.

The CDR3: CASSVGDRGNSPLHF. CDR3 nucleotide sequence: TGTGCCAGCAGTGTGGGAGACAGGGGGAATTCACCCCTCCACTTT. The gene calls are TRBV27 and TRBJ1-6, with 9 bases identical to TRBD1. After removal of 5 bases from V and 7 bases from J, the junction contained 6 bases not matched to a gene. The CDR3 contains 15 residues. Germline CDR1 and CDR2: MNHEY and SMNVEV (reference sequence).

This clonotype has at least ten counts. The rearrangement joins TRBV21-1 to TRBJ1-2. TRBV21-1 is an annotated pseudogene. The CDR3 is 16 residues long. The CDR3 nucleotides are TGTGCCAGCAGCCAGCGTGTAGCACCCACCAACTATGGCTACACCTTC. This codes for CASSQRVAPTNYGYTF.

The chain combines TRBV27 with TRBJ2-1; D call uncertain. This CDR3 spans 15 amino acids. Germline-derived CDR1 and CDR2 are MNHEY and SMNVEV (reference sequence). Trimming stripped 3 bases from V and 8 bases from J, with 17 bases between. CDR3 in DNA: TGTGCCAGCAGTTTTTGGGCTAGAGATGGCGATGAGCAGTTCTTC. This codes for CASSFWARDGDEQFF.

The chain has TRBV3-1 and TRBJ2-7, with D possibly being TRBD1 or TRBD2 (5 bases each). The end of the DNA fits TRBJ2-5 better, so the J call may be wrong. The V gene's germline CDR1 is LGHDT and CDR2 YNNKEL (reference sequence). This CDR3 comprises 14 residues. The chain's CDR3 is CASSPGHGGQTQYF. CDR3 nucleotides: TGTGCCAGCAGCCCTGGACACGGCGGGCAGACCCAGTACTTC.

This chain links TRBV9 with TRBJ2-5; D not resolved. From germline, CDR1 is SGDLS and CDR2 YYNGEE. This CDR3 contains 14 residues. Trimming removed 1 base from V and 11 bases from J, with 18 bases in between. CDR3 sequence reads: CASSVSSEACEQYF. DNA of the CDR3: TGTGCCAGCAGCGTAAGTTCAGAAGCCTGTGAGCAGTACTTC.

V and J are TRBV5-6 and TRBJ2-3; the D call may be TRBD1 or TRBD2 (6 bases each). This CDR3 comprises 14 residues. Germline assignment: CDR1 SGHDT and CDR2 YYEEEE. V was clipped by 5 bases and J by 4 bases, with 14 bases between them. The CDR3 DNA reads TGTGCCAGCAGTTTGTGGGGGGCGGCAGATACGCAGTATTTT. It yields the protein CASSLWGAADTQYF.

The chain is built from TRBV6-1 and TRBJ2-4, with a tentative D call TRBD2 (5 bases). The J call is uncertain, as TRBJ2-7 better fits the DNA end. This CDR3 comprises 16 residues. Germline CDR1 reads MNHNS; CDR2 reads SASEGT. CDR3 in amino acids: CASSGAGVRSLYEQYF. The CDR3 DNA reads TGTGCCAGCAGTGGGGCCGGGGTTCGAAGTTTATACGAGCAGTACTTC.

The rearrangement uses TRBV14 and TRBJ2-5; D might be TRBD1 (6 bases). The V gene's germline CDR1 is SGHDN and CDR2 FVKESK. This CDR3 is built from 16 residues. Trimming left V 0 bases short and J 4 bases short, with 15 bases between. CDR3 amino acids: CASSQDIGTLPETQYF. The CDR3 nucleotides are TGTGCCAGCAGCCAAGATATTGGGACATTGCCAGAGACCCAGTACTTC.

The rearrangement links TRBV6-2 or TRBV6-3 to TRBJ2-7, with D possibly TRBD1 on 6 matching bases. Trimming took 5 bases from V and 8 from J, leaving 13 bases between them. Per germline, CDR1 MNHEY and CDR2 SVGEGT. The CDR3 has 12 residues. The CDR3 spells CASSQTGPKQYF. The CDR3 region has the DNA TGTGCCAGCAGTCAGACAGGACCCAAGCAGTACTTC.

This clonotype occurred a few times. The V call is TRBV12-3 or TRBV12-4, the J call TRBJ1-1; 7 bases agree with TRBD1. The V segment lost 6 bases and the J segment 0 bases; nucleotides outside the gene matches: 4. This CDR3 region has 14 residues. As DNA, the CDR3 is TGTGCCAGCAGCCCCGGGACAGTGAACACTGAAGCTTTCTTT. Amino acids: CASSPGTVNTEAFF.

This clonotype was counted between two and nine times. The V call is TRBV5-6, the J call TRBJ1-2, with TRBD1 matching 9 bases. J gave up 1 base and V 4 bases, and 11 bases lay outside the gene matches. The germline CDR1 and CDR2 sequences are SGHDT and YYEEEE. This CDR3 has 17 amino acids. CDR3 sequence reads: CASSPPSGTGLNYGYTF. CDR3 DNA sequence: TGTGCCAGCAGCCCGCCGTCCGGGACAGGGCTTAACTATGGCTACACCTTC.

This rearrangement joins TRBV6-1 to TRBJ2-7, with D perhaps TRBD1 (6 bases). In germline, CDR1 is MNHNS, CDR2 SASEGT. This CDR3 is 17 amino acids long. V lost 5 bases to trimming and J lost 1 base, with 21 bases between them. CDR3 nucleotides: TGTGCCAGCAGTCGAAGCCGATCCGGGACAAAGTCCTACGAGCAGTACTTC. It encodes CASSRSRSGTKSYEQYF.

The chain uses TRBV29-1 and TRBJ2-5, with 11 positions matching TRBD1. V lost 5 bases and J lost 7; bases outside the gene matches: 3. Germline CDR1 and CDR2: SQVTM and ANQGSEA. The CDR3 consists of 12 residues. DNA of the CDR3: TGCAGCGTTCCGGGACAGGGGGGGACCCAGTACTTC. Residues: CSVPGQGGTQYF.